The 12 T cell receptor beta chains below come from one sample, sequenced in a study of shared clonotypes between healthy human individuals. The assay was immunoSEQ multiplex PCR, and TCRdb's table has in-frame clones only and misses some. Of some 120,000 clones listed, about 71% are singletons. The sample was memory CD8+ T cells sorted from blood. Subset defined: CD45RO+ cells pooled with CCR7-negative TemRA cells. These receptor sequences come from a woman between 25 and 40 years old in good health.

The V call is TRBV27, the J call TRBJ1-1, with 8 bases lining up with TRBD1. V lost 10 bases, J lost 0 bases, and 4 bases stayed unmatched. CDR3 size: 13 residues. Germline V CDR1 and CDR2: MNHEY, SMNVEV (reference sequence). The CDR3 is CATMDRVNTEAFF. The DNA of the CDR3 is TGTGCCACAATGGACAGGGTGAACACTGAAGCTTTCTTT.

The V call is TRBV13, the J call TRBJ1-1; 9 bases line up with TRBD1. The CDR3 runs to 16 residues. The ends lost 5 bases at V and 5 bases at J; junction bases unmatched: 12. CDR1 is PRHDT and CDR2 is FYEKMQ in the germline V gene (reference sequence). CDR3 loop: CASSIPGQGFWTEAFF. CDR3 in DNA: TGTGCCAGCAGCATACCGGGACAGGGCTTTTGGACTGAAGCTTTCTTT.

The gene calls are TRBV27 and TRBJ1-2; 7 nucleotides agree with TRBD1. CDR1 and CDR2 from the germline V gene are MNHEY and SMNVEV (reference sequence). CDR3 length: 14 residues. V lost 5 bases and J lost 5; bases outside the gene matches: 8. The CDR3 is CASSPGTEPYGYTF. CDR3 sequence (DNA): TGTGCCAGCAGTCCAGGGACAGAACCTTATGGCTACACCTTC.

There are a few counts of this clone. The chain joins TRBV7-9 to TRBJ1-4; the match to TRBD1 covers 8 bases. J was trimmed by 8 bases and V by 5 bases; bases with no gene match: 10. Germline CDR1 SEHNR, CDR2 FQNEAQ (reference sequence). This CDR3 has 15 residues. The CDR3 sequence: CASSITSGGREKLFF. CDR3 DNA sequence: TGTGCCAGCAGCATAACTTCAGGGGGCAGAGAAAAACTGTTTTTT. Full variable domain (outside the CDR3, taken from reference TRBV7-9 and TRBJ1-4): DTGVSQNPRHKITKRGQNVTFRCDPISEHNRLYWYRQTLGQGPEFLTYFQNEAQLEKSRLLSDRFSAERPKGSFSTLEIQRTEQGDSAMYLCASSITSGGREKLFFGSGTQLSVL.

The chain uses TRBV4-1 and TRBJ2-1; D is uncertain. CDR3 size: 15 residues. Trimming took off 2 bases at V and 0 bases at J, with 8 bases between the two ends. Germline values: CDR1 MGHRA, CDR2 YSYEKL. CDR3 nucleotides: TGCGCCAGCAGCCAACTGATACGCTCCTACAATGAGCAGTTCTTC. This codes for CASSQLIRSYNEQFF.

This clone was recorded a few times. The chain joins TRBV5-1 to TRBJ1-1; no firm D call. The length of the CDR3 is 13 residues. V lost 4 bases and J 1 base, leaving 8 bases between the germline ends. Germline loops: CDR1 SGHRS, CDR2 YFSETQ. This CDR3 is CASSPQQNTEAFF. As DNA, the CDR3 is TGCGCCAGCAGCCCTCAGCAGAACACTGAAGCTTTCTTT.

V and J are TRBV5-1 and TRBJ2-1; D might be TRBD2 (5 bases). V was trimmed by 4 bases and J by 11 bases, leaving 13 bases between them. Looked up from germline, CDR1 is SGHRS and CDR2 is YFSETQ. This CDR3 comprises 12 residues. CDR3 in DNA: TGCGCCAGCAGCGACCTTGGAGGTAAGCAGTTCTTC. Its protein product is CASSDLGGKQFF. Supplemented by reference TRBV5-1 and TRBJ2-1, the full variable domain reads KAGVTQTPRYLIKTRGQQVTLSCSPISGHRSVSWYQQTPGQGLQFLFEYFSETQRNKGNFPGRFSGRQFSNSRSEMNVSTLELGDSALYLCASSDLGGKQFFGPGTRLTVL.

The J gene is TRBJ2-2, the V gene TRBV5-1; 11 bases align to TRBD1. In germline, CDR1 is SGHRS, CDR2 YFSETQ. This CDR3 spans 15 amino acids. The trim removed 4 bases at V and 4 bases at J, leaving 3 bases unmatched. This CDR3 is CASSLGTGGTGELFF. The DNA of the CDR3 is TGCGCCAGCAGCCTAGGGACAGGGGGCACCGGGGAGCTGTTTTTT.

The chain employs TRBV19 and TRBJ2-1; the match to TRBD2 covers 10 bases. The CDR3 has 15 residues. J gave up 8 bases and V 3 bases, and 7 bases lay outside the gene matches. Germline assignment: CDR1 LNHDA and CDR2 SQIVND (reference sequence). For the CDR3, the DNA is TGTGCCAGTAGTATTCGTCTAGCGGGAGTCTATGAGCAGTTCTTC. Amino acids: CASSIRLAGVYEQFF.

This clone was observed a few times. V and J are TRBV6-5 and TRBJ2-3, with TRBD1 matching over 7 bases. This CDR3 region has 15 residues. Germline V gene data show CDR1 as MNHEY and CDR2 as SVGAGI. The V gene end was trimmed by 7 bases and the J gene end by 4 bases; junction bases not matched to a gene: 11. The DNA of the CDR3 is TGTGCCAGCAAGGTCGGGCAGGGGGATGCAGATACGCAGTATTTT. It translates to CASKVGQGDADTQYF.

This clone has just a few counts. The V gene is TRBV7-9, the J gene TRBJ2-5; no clear D. Germline lookup yields CDR1 SEHNR and CDR2 FQNEAQ (reference sequence). Deletions cut 2 bases from V and 5 bases from J, with 9 bases between. The CDR3 has 13 amino acids. In DNA, the CDR3 is TGTGCCAGCAGCTTAATCCCCGATGAGACCCAGTACTTC. It yields the protein CASSLIPDETQYF.

V and J are TRBV27 and TRBJ2-7, with D hard to call. This CDR3 is built from 14 residues. CDR1 is MNHEY and CDR2 is SMNVEV in the germline V gene (reference sequence). Deletions cut 6 bases from V and 4 bases from J, with 16 bases between. The CDR3 sequence: CASSRRKSDYEQYF. Here the CDR3 DNA reads TGTGCCAGCAGCCGGCGTAAAAGTGATTACGAGCAGTACTTC.